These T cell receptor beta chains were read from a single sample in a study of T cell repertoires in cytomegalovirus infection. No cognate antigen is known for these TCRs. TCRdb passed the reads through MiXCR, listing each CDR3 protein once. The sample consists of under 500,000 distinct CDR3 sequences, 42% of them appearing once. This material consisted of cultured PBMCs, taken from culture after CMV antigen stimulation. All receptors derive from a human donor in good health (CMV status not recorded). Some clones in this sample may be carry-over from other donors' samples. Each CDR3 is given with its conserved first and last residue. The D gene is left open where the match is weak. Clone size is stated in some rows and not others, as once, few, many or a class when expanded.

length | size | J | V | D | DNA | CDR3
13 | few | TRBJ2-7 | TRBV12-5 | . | TGTGCTAGTGGTTTGGGGTCTCCCTACGAGCAGTACTTC | CASGLGSPYEQYF
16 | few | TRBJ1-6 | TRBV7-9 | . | TGTGCCAGCAGCCCCCTGGCGTCGGGGGCAAATTCACCCCTCCACTTT | CASSPLASGANSPLHF
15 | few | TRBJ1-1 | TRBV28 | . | TGTGCCAGCAGTTTCACGTTTCGAGGTCTGATTGAAGCTTTCTTT | CASSFTFRGLIEAFF
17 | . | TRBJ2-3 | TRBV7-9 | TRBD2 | TGTGCCAGCAGCTTAGAGGGAGCGGGAGTCACCCCAGATACGCAGTATTTT | CASSLEGAGVTPDTQYF
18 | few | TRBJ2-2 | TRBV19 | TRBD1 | TGTGCCAGTAGTATGAGGACAGGGGTCCTCGCGAACACCGGGGAGCTGTTTTTT | CASSMRTGVLANTGELFF
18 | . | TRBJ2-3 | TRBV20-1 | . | TGCAGTGCTAGAGACTTTCTTAAACGGGACACCGATGCGGATACGCAGTATTTT | CSARDFLKRDTDADTQYF
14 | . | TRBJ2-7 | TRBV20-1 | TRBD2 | TGCAGTGCTAGTCCGAGCGGGAGCTCCTACGAGCAGTACTTC | CSASPSGSSYEQYF
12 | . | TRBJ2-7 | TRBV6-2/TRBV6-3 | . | TGTGCCAGCAGTTACTCGACCAACGAGCAGTACTTC | CASSYSTNEQYF
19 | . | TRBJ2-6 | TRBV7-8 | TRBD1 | TGTGCCAGCAGCTTAGTGTTCGGGACAGGGGTACGTGGGGCCAACGTCCTGACTTTC | CASSLVFGTGVRGANVLTF
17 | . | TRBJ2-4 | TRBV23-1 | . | TGCGCCAGCAGTCAATCGCCCGCGGAAAATCACAAAAACATTCAGTACTTC | CASSQSPAENHKNIQYF
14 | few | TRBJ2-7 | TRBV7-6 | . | TGTGCCAGCACATACGGATGGGAGGACAACGAGCAGTACTTC | CASTYGWEDNEQYF
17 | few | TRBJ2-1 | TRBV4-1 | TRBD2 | TGCGCCAGCAGCCAAGAAGGTCGACTAGCGGGCCGAAATGAGCAGTTCTTC | CASSQEGRLAGRNEQFF